This is a list of T cell receptor beta chains from one sample in a study of shared clonotypes between healthy human individuals. Assay: immunoSEQ multiplex PCR; the TCRdb copy retains only in-frame clones and omits some. The sample lists about 1.1 million clones, around three quarters occurring once. Sequencing was performed on memory CD4+ T cells from PBMCs. These receptors were taken from a man aged 18-30 years in good health. Some clones in this sample may be carry-over from other donors' samples. The CDR3 runs from the conserved cysteine through the conserved F or W. Each record gives: CDR3 length, D gene, J gene, clone size, V gene, CDR3 DNA, CDR3 protein. The D gene is left open where the match is weak. Only part of the rows carry a size: once, few, many, or a class if the clone is expanded.

length: 13
D: NA
J: TRBJ1-5
size: NA
V: TRBV11-2
DNA: TGTGCCAGCAGCTTGGGCAGTAATCAGCCCCAGCATTTT
CDR3: CASSLGSNQPQHF

length: 15
D: NA
J: TRBJ1-2
size: NA
V: TRBV2
DNA: TGTGCCAGCAGTGAAGGGGTGGGGGCGCGCTATGGCTACACCTTC
CDR3: CASSEGVGARYGYTF

length: 15
D: TRBD2
J: TRBJ2-2
size: NA
V: TRBV27
DNA: TGTGCCAGCAGAAAGAATTGGGGGGGCACCGGGGAGCTGTTTTTT
CDR3: CASRKNWGGTGELFF

length: 15
D: NA
J: TRBJ1-1
size: NA
V: TRBV19
DNA: TGTGCCAGTACCGCGCAGGAGACCTTGTACACTGAAGCTTTCTTT
CDR3: CASTAQETLYTEAFF

length: 16
D: TRBD2
J: TRBJ2-7
size: few
V: TRBV5-4
DNA: TGTGCCAGCAGCGGCGGGGGAAGCAGGAGCTCCTACGAGCAGTACTTC
CDR3: CASSGGGSRSSYEQYF

length: 19
D: TRBD2
J: TRBJ2-3
size: NA
V: TRBV10-2
DNA: TGCGCCAGCACCGGGGGGGGACTAGCGGGAGGGATAAGCACAGATACGCAGTATTTT
CDR3: CASTGGGLAGGISTDTQYF

length: 15
D: TRBD1
J: TRBJ1-1
size: NA
V: TRBV30
DNA: TGTGCCTGGAGCCATCTGACAGGGATGAACACTGAAGCTTTCTTT
CDR3: CAWSHLTGMNTEAFF

length: 15
D: NA
J: TRBJ2-5
size: NA
V: TRBV6-5
DNA: TGTGCCAGCAGTTACTCGGGCAGGGGAGGAGAGACCCAGTACTTC
CDR3: CASSYSGRGGETQYF

length: 15
D: TRBD2
J: TRBJ2-1
size: NA
V: TRBV29-1
DNA: TGCAGCGTTGAAGGGTTAGCGGGCTCCTACAATGAGCAGTTCTTC
CDR3: CSVEGLAGSYNEQFF

length: 16
D: NA
J: TRBJ1-3
size: NA
V: TRBV5-4
DNA: TGTGCCAGCAGCTTGGAAACTGGATCCTCTGGAAACACCATATATTTT
CDR3: CASSLETGSSGNTIYF

length: 15
D: NA
J: TRBJ1-2
size: NA
V: TRBV5-1
DNA: TGCGCCAGCAGCCCTGACCCCGGGACGGACTATGGCTACACCTTC
CDR3: CASSPDPGTDYGYTF

length: 12
D: NA
J: TRBJ1-5
size: NA
V: TRBV28
DNA: TGTGCCAGTTTCAGGGTAGATCAGCCCCAGCATTTT
CDR3: CASFRVDQPQHF

length: 13
D: TRBD2
J: TRBJ2-2
size: few
V: TRBV11-3
DNA: TGTGCCAGCAGTCGGGGGGGAAGCGGGGAGCTGTTTTTT
CDR3: CASSRGGSGELFF

length: 15
D: NA
J: TRBJ2-1
size: NA
V: TRBV27
DNA: TGTGCCAGCAGTTTCGAGTCGGGCCCCTACAATGAGCAGTTCTTC
CDR3: CASSFESGPYNEQFF

length: 11
D: NA
J: TRBJ2-7
size: NA
V: TRBV7-2
DNA: TGTGCCCGTCAGAGCTCCTACGAGCAGTACTTC
CDR3: CARQSSYEQYF

length: 12
D: TRBD1
J: TRBJ1-5
size: few
V: TRBV6-5
DNA: TGTGCCAGCAGGACAGGGGATCAGCCCCAGCATTTT
CDR3: CASRTGDQPQHF

length: 14
D: NA
J: TRBJ1-4
size: NA
V: TRBV2
DNA: TGTGCCAGCCATCAAGGAGTGGGTAATGAAAAACTGTTTTTT
CDR3: CASHQGVGNEKLFF

length: 17
D: TRBD1
J: TRBJ2-7
size: NA
V: TRBV28
DNA: TGTGCCAGCAGTCCACCTACAGGGGGCCCCTCAACCTACGAGCAGTACTTC
CDR3: CASSPPTGGPSTYEQYF

length: 13
D: NA
J: TRBJ2-7
size: NA
V: TRBV7-2
DNA: TGTGCCAGCAGCTCTGGGGGCCTCTACGAGCAGTACTTC
CDR3: CASSSGGLYEQYF

length: 14
D: NA
J: TRBJ1-4
size: NA
V: TRBV27
DNA: TGTGCCAGCGGGCCGACACGGAAAAATGAAAAACTGTTTTTT
CDR3: CASGPTRKNEKLFF

length: 16
D: TRBD1
J: TRBJ2-2
size: NA
V: TRBV5-1
DNA: TGCGCCAGCAGCTTTACCGGGACAGGGGGCACCGGGGAGCTGTTTTTT
CDR3: CASSFTGTGGTGELFF

length: 17
D: TRBD1
J: TRBJ1-2
size: NA
V: TRBV5-8
DNA: TGTGCCAGCAGCTTGGGGACAGGAATCCTCGTCCCCTATGGCTACACCTTC
CDR3: CASSLGTGILVPYGYTF

length: 13
D: NA
J: TRBJ2-5
size: NA
V: TRBV28
DNA: TGTGCCAGCAGTTTTCCACGGAGGGAGACCCAGTACTTC
CDR3: CASSFPRRETQYF

length: 13
D: NA
J: TRBJ1-6
size: NA
V: TRBV6-5
DNA: TGTGCCAGCAGTGGACGCGGGAATTCACCCCTCCACTTT
CDR3: CASSGRGNSPLHF

length: 14
D: TRBD2
J: TRBJ2-1
size: NA
V: TRBV28
DNA: TGTGCCAGCGAGGTAGCGGGTAGATACAATGAGCAGTTCTTC
CDR3: CASEVAGRYNEQFF

length: 16
D: NA
J: TRBJ2-7
size: NA
V: TRBV15
DNA: TGTGCCACCAGCAGAGGACGTGGGACGGAAGGTGGCGAGCAGTACTTC
CDR3: CATSRGRGTEGGEQYF

length: 14
D: NA
J: TRBJ2-3
size: once
V: TRBV28
DNA: TGTGCCAGCAGTTCCTCCCGGGGAGTGTCTACGCAGTATTTT
CDR3: CASSSSRGVSTQYF

length: 16
D: NA
J: TRBJ1-2
size: NA
V: TRBV28
DNA: TGTGCCAGCAGTCGTACGGACAAGGGATTAGTACATGGCTACACCTTC
CDR3: CASSRTDKGLVHGYTF

length: 15
D: NA
J: TRBJ2-3
size: NA
V: TRBV27
DNA: TGTGCCAGCAGTTATCTAGGCAGGGTAACAGATACGCAGTATTTT
CDR3: CASSYLGRVTDTQYF

length: 11
D: NA
J: TRBJ2-7
size: NA
V: TRBV20-1
DNA: TGCAGTGCTAGAGGGACTTACGAGCAGTACTTC
CDR3: CSARGTYEQYF

length: 13
D: NA
J: TRBJ1-4
size: NA
V: TRBV7-9
DNA: TGTGCCAGCAGCTTAGCGGGAGGTGAAAAACTGTTTTTT
CDR3: CASSLAGGEKLFF

length: 18
D: TRBD1
J: TRBJ2-6
size: NA
V: TRBV7-2
DNA: TGTGCCAGCAGCTTGGATCTGACAGGGGGCTCTGGGGCCAACGTCCTGACTTTC
CDR3: CASSLDLTGGSGANVLTF

length: 13
D: TRBD1
J: TRBJ1-2
size: many
V: TRBV5-1
DNA: TGCGCCAGCAGCTTGGGGGACAGGGATGGCTACACCTTC
CDR3: CASSLGDRDGYTF

length: 15
D: NA
J: TRBJ2-1
size: NA
V: TRBV18
DNA: TGTGCCAGCTCACCTCTACCTAGCGCGAACAATGAGCAGTTCTTC
CDR3: CASSPLPSANNEQFF

length: 13
D: NA
J: TRBJ2-1
size: NA
V: TRBV6-5
DNA: TGTGCCAGCGTGGGACTGGGGTCGCCTGAGCAGTTCTTC
CDR3: CASVGLGSPEQFF

length: 13
D: NA
J: TRBJ1-3
size: NA
V: TRBV6-5
DNA: TGTGCCAGCAGCCTCACCACAGGAAACACCATATATTTT
CDR3: CASSLTTGNTIYF

length: 15
D: NA
J: TRBJ2-1
size: NA
V: TRBV10-3
DNA: TGTGCCATCACCGAGGGTCTAGCGACCTACAATGAGCAGTTCTTC
CDR3: CAITEGLATYNEQFF

length: 14
D: NA
J: TRBJ2-5
size: NA
V: TRBV19
DNA: TGTGCCAGTAGTGACCGGGACCAACAAGAGACCCAGTACTTC
CDR3: CASSDRDQQETQYF

length: 15
D: TRBD1
J: TRBJ2-1
size: NA
V: TRBV28
DNA: TGTGCCAGCAGTTTTGGGGACAGGGTTTACAATGAGCAGTTCTTC
CDR3: CASSFGDRVYNEQFF

length: 16
D: TRBD1
J: TRBJ2-7
size: NA
V: TRBV28
DNA: TGTGCCAGCAGTTTACTTCCCGGACAGGGTATGAACGAGCAGTACTTC
CDR3: CASSLLPGQGMNEQYF